This paragraph covers one T cell receptor beta chain sequence. Its antigen is currently unknown. The assay was run at survey level. Libraries were prepared by immunoSEQ multiplex PCR; TCRdb keeps only in-frame clonotypes and omits some of them. The sample has about 38,000 clones, about four fifths seen once. These data originate in a study of STAT5B mutations in CD4+ large granular lymphocyte leukemia. Germline V gives CDR1 SEHNR, CDR2 FQNEAQ (reference sequence). The CDR3 has 15 residues. Trimming left V 2 bases short and J 2 bases short, with 10 bases between. Findings and limits, study-wide: Main leukemic clonotypes were patient-specific, but 20% to 25% appeared at low frequency elsewhere.

The clonotype comes from a human donor in good health. Material: CD4+ T cells from blood buffy coats. J is TRBJ2-1 and V is TRBV7-9; possible D gene TRBD2, 5 bases. Here the CDR3 reads CASSLRLGAYNEQFF. CDR3 nucleotide sequence: TGTGCCAGCAGCTTACGCCTCGGGGCCTACAATGAGCAGTTCTTC. The variable domain in full, with the rest retrieved from reference TRBV7-9 and TRBJ2-1, is DTGVSQNPRHKITKRGQNVTFRCDPISEHNRLYWYRQTLGQGPEFLTYFQNEAQLEKSRLLSDRFSAERPKGSFSTLEIQRTEQGDSAMYLCASSLRLGAYNEQFFGPGTRLTVL.